Listed below are T cell receptor beta chains from one sample, sequenced in a study of T cell changes during pregnancy in multiple sclerosis. Produced via immunoSEQ multiplex PCR; TCRdb's table is partial and in-frame only. The top ten clones hold 3.5% to 5% of a sample with 40,000 to 55,000 clones, 85% to 95% of them seen once. The material sequenced was CD8+ T cells from peripheral blood mononuclear cells, taken in the first trimester of pregnancy. The receptors were sampled from a female donor with multiple sclerosis, enrolled in a pregnancy study. The CDR3 runs from the conserved cysteine through the conserved F or W. Fields, in order: J gene, D gene, clone size, V gene, CDR3 protein, CDR3 DNA. D genes are given only for firm matches. Clone size appears in some rows only: once, few, many, or a class for an expanded clone.

j_call: TRBJ2-7
d_call: TRBD1
clone_size: NA
v_call: TRBV10-3
cdr3_aa: CATRTGHEQYF
cdr3_nt: TGTGCCACCCGGACAGGGCACGAGCAGTACTTC

j_call: TRBJ1-5
d_call: NA
clone_size: NA
v_call: TRBV7-6
cdr3_aa: CASSYGRGQPQHF
cdr3_nt: TGTGCCAGCAGCTACGGTAGGGGTCAGCCCCAGCATTTT

j_call: TRBJ2-6
d_call: TRBD1
clone_size: NA
v_call: TRBV7-9
cdr3_aa: CASSPGTANSGANVLTF
cdr3_nt: TGTGCCAGCAGCCCTGGGACAGCCAACTCTGGGGCCAACGTCCTGACTTTC

j_call: TRBJ2-4
d_call: TRBD2
clone_size: NA
v_call: TRBV19
cdr3_aa: CASSNLLAGASKNIQYF
cdr3_nt: TGTGCCAGTAGTAACCTACTAGCGGGAGCTTCCAAAAACATTCAGTACTTC

j_call: TRBJ2-1
d_call: NA
clone_size: NA
v_call: TRBV11-3
cdr3_aa: CASSLGGSYNEQFF
cdr3_nt: TGTGCCAGCAGCTTAGGAGGCTCCTACAATGAGCAGTTCTTC

j_call: TRBJ1-1
d_call: NA
clone_size: NA
v_call: TRBV16
cdr3_aa: CASSQPDSLMNTEAFF
cdr3_nt: TGTGCCAGCAGCCAACCGGACAGCCTCATGAACACTGAAGCTTTCTTT

j_call: TRBJ1-1
d_call: TRBD1
clone_size: NA
v_call: TRBV6-6
cdr3_aa: CASSPTGGRTEAFF
cdr3_nt: TGTGCCAGCAGCCCGACAGGGGGGCGAACTGAAGCTTTCTTT

j_call: TRBJ2-3
d_call: NA
clone_size: NA
v_call: TRBV4-2
cdr3_aa: CASSQDWRQGTDTQYF
cdr3_nt: TGTGCCAGCAGCCAAGATTGGAGACAGGGCACAGATACGCAGTATTTT

j_call: TRBJ1-1
d_call: TRBD1
clone_size: NA
v_call: TRBV14
cdr3_aa: CASSPNPGQGANTEAFF
cdr3_nt: TGTGCCAGCAGCCCCAACCCCGGACAGGGCGCGAACACTGAAGCTTTCTTT

j_call: TRBJ2-2
d_call: NA
clone_size: NA
v_call: TRBV4-2
cdr3_aa: CASSQDPGNTGELFF
cdr3_nt: TGTGCCAGCAGCCAAGATCCAGGGAACACCGGGGAGCTGTTTTTT

j_call: TRBJ2-3
d_call: TRBD1
clone_size: NA
v_call: TRBV15
cdr3_aa: CATSRATTGVGTDTQYF
cdr3_nt: TGTGCCACCAGCAGAGCGACGACAGGGGTTGGAACAGATACGCAGTATTTT

j_call: TRBJ2-1
d_call: TRBD2
clone_size: NA
v_call: TRBV11-2
cdr3_aa: CASSRSGSGIVQFF
cdr3_nt: TGTGCCAGCAGCCGCTCAGGAAGCGGGATCGTGCAGTTCTTC

j_call: TRBJ2-1
d_call: TRBD2
clone_size: once
v_call: TRBV15
cdr3_aa: CATSSTSGRADEQFF
cdr3_nt: TGTGCCACCAGCTCTACTAGCGGGAGGGCCGATGAGCAGTTCTTC

j_call: TRBJ2-7
d_call: TRBD2
clone_size: NA
v_call: TRBV27
cdr3_aa: CASSISGLNAYEQYF
cdr3_nt: TGTGCCAGCTCGATTTCGGGACTAAATGCCTACGAGCAGTACTTC

j_call: TRBJ2-7
d_call: TRBD2
clone_size: NA
v_call: TRBV9
cdr3_aa: CASSGSGGGHSYEQYF
cdr3_nt: TGTGCCAGCAGCGGGTCCGGGGGGGGGCACTCCTACGAGCAGTACTTC

j_call: TRBJ1-6
d_call: TRBD1
clone_size: NA
v_call: TRBV7-9
cdr3_aa: CASSLGQGGSSYNSPLHF
cdr3_nt: TGTGCCAGCAGCCTGGGACAGGGTGGGAGCTCCTATAATTCACCCCTCCACTTT

j_call: TRBJ2-7
d_call: TRBD1
clone_size: once
v_call: TRBV6-5
cdr3_aa: CASSYAPGTGVYEQYF
cdr3_nt: TGTGCCAGCAGTTACGCCCCCGGGACAGGAGTCTACGAGCAGTACTTC

j_call: TRBJ2-2
d_call: NA
clone_size: NA
v_call: TRBV2
cdr3_aa: CAGLDLTGELFF
cdr3_nt: TGTGCCGGGCTCGACCTCACCGGGGAGCTGTTTTTT

j_call: TRBJ1-1
d_call: NA
clone_size: NA
v_call: TRBV20-1
cdr3_aa: CSPQGYTEAFF
cdr3_nt: TGCAGTCCCCAGGGGTACACTGAAGCTTTCTTT

j_call: TRBJ2-1
d_call: TRBD2
clone_size: NA
v_call: TRBV7-6
cdr3_aa: CASSQTTSGGVYNEQFF
cdr3_nt: TGTGCCAGCAGCCAAACGACTAGCGGGGGTGTCTACAATGAGCAGTTCTTC

j_call: TRBJ1-3
d_call: NA
clone_size: NA
v_call: TRBV4-1
cdr3_aa: CASSQEGRSGNTIYF
cdr3_nt: TGCGCCAGCAGCCAAGAAGGGAGGTCAGGAAACACCATATATTTT

j_call: TRBJ2-7
d_call: TRBD1
clone_size: NA
v_call: TRBV28
cdr3_aa: CASSPPGQGAYEQYF
cdr3_nt: TGTGCCAGCAGTCCCCCGGGACAGGGGGCGTACGAGCAGTACTTC

j_call: TRBJ1-1
d_call: NA
clone_size: few
v_call: TRBV9
cdr3_aa: CASSAGSITNTEAFF
cdr3_nt: TGTGCCAGCAGCGCAGGGTCAATCACGAACACTGAAGCTTTCTTT

j_call: TRBJ2-1
d_call: TRBD1
clone_size: NA
v_call: TRBV6-1
cdr3_aa: CASSELGTGLNEQFF
cdr3_nt: TGTGCCAGCAGTGAATTGGGGACAGGGTTAAATGAGCAGTTCTTC

j_call: TRBJ2-1
d_call: NA
clone_size: NA
v_call: TRBV27
cdr3_aa: CASSLFSSYNEQFF
cdr3_nt: TGTGCCAGCAGTTTATTTAGCTCCTACAATGAGCAGTTCTTC

j_call: TRBJ2-1
d_call: TRBD2
clone_size: NA
v_call: TRBV7-9
cdr3_aa: CASSFTGSGSSYNEQFF
cdr3_nt: TGTGCCAGCAGCTTTACAGGGAGCGGGAGCTCCTACAATGAGCAGTTCTTC

j_call: TRBJ1-2
d_call: TRBD1
clone_size: few
v_call: TRBV14
cdr3_aa: CASSQGTGANYGYTF
cdr3_nt: TGTGCCAGCAGCCAAGGGACAGGAGCTAACTATGGCTACACCTTC

j_call: TRBJ1-3
d_call: TRBD1
clone_size: NA
v_call: TRBV7-8
cdr3_aa: CASSLAGRGGSLISGNTIYF
cdr3_nt: TGTGCCAGCAGCTTAGCGGGGAGAGGGGGCTCCCTTATCTCTGGAAACACCATATATTTT

j_call: TRBJ2-5
d_call: TRBD2
clone_size: once
v_call: TRBV28
cdr3_aa: CASSSLTSGRRVPLQETQYF
cdr3_nt: TGTGCCAGCAGTTCGTTGACTAGCGGGAGAAGGGTCCCCCTCCAAGAGACCCAGTACTTC

j_call: TRBJ2-2
d_call: NA
clone_size: once
v_call: TRBV11-2
cdr3_aa: CASSLTGELFF
cdr3_nt: TGTGCCAGCAGCCTCACCGGGGAGCTGTTTTTT

j_call: TRBJ2-3
d_call: NA
clone_size: NA
v_call: TRBV4-3
cdr3_aa: CASSHSAGTGTDTQYF
cdr3_nt: TGCGCCAGCAGCCATTCCGCCGGGACTGGCACAGATACGCAGTATTTT

j_call: TRBJ2-3
d_call: TRBD2
clone_size: NA
v_call: TRBV4-1
cdr3_aa: CASSPGLAGVPDTQYF
cdr3_nt: TGCGCCAGCAGCCCCGGACTAGCGGGAGTTCCGGATACGCAGTATTTT

j_call: TRBJ2-7
d_call: TRBD2
clone_size: NA
v_call: TRBV11-2
cdr3_aa: CASSSRTSGNPYEQYF
cdr3_nt: TGTGCCAGCAGCTCGAGGACTAGCGGGAACCCCTACGAGCAGTACTTC

j_call: TRBJ2-2
d_call: NA
clone_size: few
v_call: TRBV4-3
cdr3_aa: CASSQDRAGELFF
cdr3_nt: TGCGCCAGCAGCCAAGACAGGGCCGGGGAGCTGTTTTTT

j_call: TRBJ1-1
d_call: NA
clone_size: NA
v_call: TRBV4-1
cdr3_aa: CASSQESVNTEAFF
cdr3_nt: TGCGCCAGCAGCCAAGAATCAGTGAACACTGAAGCTTTCTTT

j_call: TRBJ2-7
d_call: TRBD1
clone_size: NA
v_call: TRBV27
cdr3_aa: CASSDFPPTGGEQYF
cdr3_nt: TGTGCCAGCAGTGATTTCCCGCCGACAGGGGGCGAGCAGTACTTC

j_call: TRBJ1-2
d_call: NA
clone_size: NA
v_call: TRBV23-1
cdr3_aa: CASSPPLWVRRAASLF
cdr3_nt: TGCGCCAGCAGTCCTCCACTCTGGGTGAGACGGGCGGCTAGCCTCTTC

j_call: TRBJ2-2
d_call: TRBD1
clone_size: NA
v_call: TRBV4-3
cdr3_aa: CASSQDDTGGAGELFF
cdr3_nt: TGCGCCAGCAGCCAAGATGATACAGGGGGCGCCGGGGAGCTGTTTTTT

j_call: TRBJ1-1
d_call: NA
clone_size: NA
v_call: TRBV4-3
cdr3_aa: CASSQDHYKGSGVEAFF
cdr3_nt: TGCGCCAGCAGCCAAGATCATTATAAGGGGTCGGGGGTTGAAGCTTTCTTT

j_call: TRBJ1-6
d_call: TRBD1
clone_size: NA
v_call: TRBV4-3
cdr3_aa: CASSQARTGDNSPLHF
cdr3_nt: TGCGCCAGCAGCCAAGCGAGGACAGGGGATAATTCACCCCTCCACTTT

j_call: TRBJ2-1
d_call: NA
clone_size: NA
v_call: TRBV6-1
cdr3_aa: CASSDRSYNEQFF
cdr3_nt: TGTGCCAGCAGTGACCGGTCCTACAATGAGCAGTTCTTC

j_call: TRBJ2-6
d_call: NA
clone_size: NA
v_call: TRBV21-1
cdr3_aa: CATEGTTSGRNSGANVLTF
cdr3_nt: TGTGCCACCGAAGGGACAACTAGCGGGAGAAATTCTGGGGCCAACGTCCTGACTTTC